These 20 T cell receptor beta chains share one sample of origin, sequenced in a study of T cell responses to AZD1222 COVID-19 vaccine. Sequenced by immunoSEQ multiplex PCR; TCRdb stores in-frame clones only, minus some. The table has about 120,000 clones, roughly 89% seen once; the top ten hold roughly 8.4%. The input for sequencing was peripheral blood, taken on day 0 of AZD1222 vaccination. The receptor set was obtained from an adult in good health.

The J gene is TRBJ2-7, the V gene TRBV28; 12 nucleotides match TRBD1. This CDR3 contains 15 residues. The J segment lost 3 bases and the V segment lost 9 bases, leaving 9 bases of the junction unmatched. Germline CDR1 MDHEN, CDR2 SYDVKM. The CDR3 spells CASGVGTGGNYEQYF. As DNA, the CDR3 is TGTGCCAGTGGCGTCGGGACAGGGGGCAACTACGAGCAGTACTTC.

V is TRBV30 and J is TRBJ1-2; a weak D match, TRBD1 (5 bases). CDR3 length: 17 residues. V dropped 0 bases and J dropped 0 bases, with 17 bases sitting between them. Germline assignment: CDR1 GTSNPN and CDR2 SVGIG (reference sequence). CDR3 protein: CAWSVQAATRANYGYTF. As DNA, the CDR3 is TGTGCCTGGAGTGTACAGGCTGCCACCCGAGCTAACTATGGCTACACCTTC.

The chain is built from TRBV28 and TRBJ1-2; D gene unclear. CDR3 size: 16 residues. The germline V gene has CDR1 MDHEN and CDR2 SYDVKM. Trimming left V 6 bases short and J 0 bases short, with 17 bases between. As DNA, the CDR3 is TGTGCCAGCAGGGAAATAAAGACAAGATCTAACTATGGCTACACCTTC. It yields the protein CASREIKTRSNYGYTF.

This chain connects TRBV9 to TRBJ1-2; D is unclear. This CDR3 comprises 13 residues. Trimming shortened V by 0 bases and J by 7 bases, and 10 bases separated the two germline ends. Germline V gives CDR1 SGDLS, CDR2 YYNGEE. The CDR3 here is CASSVDEVSGYTF. The CDR3 DNA reads TGTGCCAGCAGCGTAGACGAAGTTAGTGGCTACACCTTC. Based on the CDR3 plus reference TRBV9 and TRBJ1-2, the full variable domain is DSGVTQTPKHLITATGQRVTLRCSPRSGDLSVYWYQQSLDQGLQFLIQYYNGEERAKGNILERFSAQQFPDLHSELNLSSLELGDSALYFCASSVDEVSGYTFGSGTRLTVV.

V and J are TRBV25-1 and TRBJ1-1; no definite D call. Germline CDR1 and CDR2: MGHDK and SYGVNS. Trimming stripped 6 bases from V and 0 bases from J, with 5 bases between. CDR3 length equals 12 residues. The DNA for the CDR3 is TGTGCCAGCAGCTTCATGAACACTGAAGCTTTCTTT. This gives the protein CASSFMNTEAFF.

The genes are TRBV5-1 and TRBJ1-6; D ambiguous. The ends were cut back, 3 bases at V and 8 bases at J, with 18 bases in the middle. CDR1 is SGHRS, CDR2 YFSETQ, per germline. The CDR3 length is 16 residues. CDR3 sequence reads: CASSSGPSGSDSPLHF. The CDR3 nucleotides read TGCGCCAGCAGCTCGGGCCCCTCAGGTTCGGATTCACCCCTCCACTTT.

J is TRBJ1-2 and V is TRBV4-1, with D perhaps TRBD1 (5 bases). This CDR3 contains 14 residues. From germline, CDR1 is MGHRA and CDR2 YSYEKL. V gave up 2 bases and J gave up 4 bases, with 11 bases separating them. The chain's CDR3 is CASSQNRNVYGYTF. In DNA form, the CDR3 reads TGCGCCAGCAGCCAAAACAGGAATGTCTATGGCTACACCTTC.

V is TRBV11-3 and J is TRBJ2-4; D perhaps matches TRBD2 (7 bases). This CDR3 is 16 amino acids long. Trimming took 5 bases from V and 1 from J, leaving 15 bases between them. Germline CDR1 is SGHNT and CDR2 is YENEEA. CDR3 amino acids: CASSPGVSGAKNIQYF. CDR3 DNA sequence: TGTGCCAGCAGCCCAGGGGTTAGCGGGGCCAAAAACATTCAGTACTTC.

The DNA of the CDR3 is TGTGCCACCAGTGATTCAGGGAACGACGAGCAGTACTTC. Translating it yields CATSDSGNDEQYF. The chain joins TRBV24-1 to TRBJ2-7; a possible D gene is TRBD1 (5 bases). Between the trimmed V and J ends, which lost 2 bases and 5 bases, there was a span of 9 bases. CDR1 and CDR2 (germline): KGHDR, SFDVKD. This CDR3 contains 13 residues.

This chain links TRBV28 with TRBJ1-6; D gene unclear. From germline, CDR1 is MDHEN and CDR2 SYDVKM. The CDR3 loop spans 13 amino acids. The V gene lost 5 bases and the J gene lost 9 bases, with 11 bases spanning the gap. The CDR3 DNA reads TGTGCCAGCAGTCCCCAACTCCTTTCACCCCTCCACTTT. Protein: CASSPQLLSPLHF.

This CDR3 reads CASSLVGPTSGRTNEQFF. As DNA, the CDR3 is TGTGCCAGCAGCTTAGTGGGGCCAACTAGCGGGAGAACCAATGAGCAGTTCTTC. The chain employs TRBV7-8 and TRBJ2-1, with 11 bases lining up with TRBD2. V lost 1 base, J lost 6 bases, and 11 bases stayed unmatched. The V gene's germline CDR1 is SGHVS and CDR2 FQNEAQ. There are 18 residues in the CDR3.

This clone showed up just once. The sample has other DNA sequences that encode this CDR3 too. The chain combines TRBV6-5 with TRBJ1-2; 9 bases align to TRBD1. Per the germline V gene, CDR1 is MNHEY and CDR2 is SVGAGI. The CDR3 has 14 amino acids. Unmatched junction bases numbered 4, after V lost 0 bases and J lost 8 bases. The chain's CDR3 is CASSYSGQGNGYTF. The CDR3 nucleotides are TGTGCCAGCAGTTACTCGGGACAGGGTAACGGCTACACCTTC.

The J gene is TRBJ2-3, the V gene TRBV5-5; 8 nucleotides match TRBD2. Germline CDR1 and CDR2: SGHKS and YYEKEE (reference sequence). The J segment lost 7 bases and the V segment lost 3 bases, leaving 16 bases of the junction unmatched. The CDR3 totals 17 residues. The CDR3 region is CASSYRTSRAGPHTQYF. CDR3 bases: TGTGCCAGCAGCTACCGGACTAGCCGAGCCGGCCCCCATACGCAGTATTTT.

This clone was recorded only once. The chain employs TRBV18 and TRBJ2-5; D call uncertain. The V gene's germline CDR1 is KGHSH and CDR2 LQKENI. This CDR3 has 12 amino acids. The V end lost 1 base, the J end lost 3 bases, and 3 bases lay between the germline ends. The CDR3 loop is CASSPQEETQYF. Here the CDR3 DNA reads TGTGCCAGCTCACCACAGGAAGAGACCCAGTACTTC.

This clone has only one observation. The chain couples TRBV4-1 to TRBJ2-6; no reliable D call. Germline V gene data show CDR1 as MGHRA and CDR2 as YSYEKL. Trimming shortened V by 5 bases and J by 0 bases, and 14 bases separated the two germline ends. The length of the CDR3 is 17 residues. CDR3 DNA: TGCGCCAGCAGCTATCCTCCGGACGGCTCTGGGGCCAACGTCCTGACTTTC. Encoded protein: CASSYPPDGSGANVLTF.

The genes are TRBV30 and TRBJ2-1; TRBD2 agrees at 9 bases. V dropped 8 bases and J dropped 10; count of bases not matched to a gene: 9. Germline CDR1 reads GTSNPN; CDR2 reads SVGIG (reference sequence). The CDR3 is 12 residues long. The CDR3 nucleotides are TGTGCCGGCCGCGGGGGGGCTTGGGAGCAGTTCTTC. This gives the protein CAGRGGAWEQFF.

The rearrangement links TRBV28 to TRBJ1-3; 8 bases line up with TRBD1. V lost 7 bases to trimming and J lost 4 bases; unmatched junction nucleotides: 9. CDR1 is MDHEN and CDR2 is SYDVKM in the germline V gene. The CDR3 has 15 amino acids. CDR3 sequence (DNA): TGTGCCAGCAACACAATGGGACAGGCGGGAAACACCATATATTTT. As protein: CASNTMGQAGNTIYF.

This clone was observed once. This rearrangement joins TRBV6-5 to TRBJ1-2; D call uncertain. Trimming removed 8 bases at V and 4 bases at J, with 17 bases between. CDR1 is MNHEY, CDR2 SVGAGI, per germline. There are 14 residues in the CDR3. Here the CDR3 DNA reads TGTGCCAGCCATCACGGCAGAACTGTCTATGGCTACACCTTC. Translating it yields CASHHGRTVYGYTF.

This clone was counted once. The chain employs TRBV18 and TRBJ1-1; perhaps TRBD1 as D (6 bases). Trimming pared 3 bases from V and 1 base from J, leaving 9 bases between. The length of the CDR3 is 14 residues. The germline V gene has CDR1 KGHSH and CDR2 LQKENI. The CDR3 loop reads CASSPYRENTEAFF. The CDR3 DNA is TGTGCCAGCTCACCGTACAGGGAGAACACTGAAGCTTTCTTT.

The chain uses TRBV7-3 and TRBJ2-7; D is unclear. Germline V lookup: CDR1 SGHTA, CDR2 FQGTGA. The ends were cut back, 2 bases at V and 2 bases at J, with 13 bases in the middle. This CDR3 region has 15 residues. The CDR3 region is CASSLQSALTYEQYF. In DNA, the CDR3 is TGTGCCAGCAGCTTACAATCTGCTTTGACCTACGAGCAGTACTTC.